This T cell receptor (beta chain) was observed in a study of control samples from healthy donors and cancer patients (dated by TCRdb to the early 2020s). The germline V gene sets CDR1 to MNHEY and CDR2 to SVGEGT. V and J are truncated by 2 bases and 5 bases respectively, leaving an intervening sequence of 8 bases. The CDR3 goes from the cysteine to the phenylalanine over 13 residues. Left in the record is the CDR3 DNA by itself, 39 bases read in frame from the first base. Library construction relied on the immunoSEQ multiplex PCR assay. Imported from immuneACCESS, the table was reduced by TCRdb to in-frame sequences with V and J called. These copies leave out some clones; in studies compared against another copy, an unresolved V gene accounts for under half, and the cause of the remainder is not known. The sample table records about 180,000 clones; 90% to 95% of these occur just once. Around 1.4% of the sample is in the top ten clones.

As concerns this clone: Its antigen remains undetermined. There are no base qualities to consult, and no much larger clone falls within one base.

This clonotype was obtained from a man younger than 40 in good health. Source material: blood. This sequence uses TRBV6-2 or TRBV6-3 and TRBJ2-3; the D gene assignment is ambiguous. The nucleotide sequence is given as TGTGCCAGCAGTTACGTGGGGATAGATACGCAGTATTTT. Its protein is CASSYVGIDTQYF.